The 8 T cell receptor beta chains below come from one sample, sequenced in a study of siplizumab effects on memory and regulatory T cells. The table came from immunoSEQ multiplex PCR; TCRdb's copy has only in-frame clones and leaves some out. The sample contains 110,000 or so clones, roughly 91% of which appear only once. The sequenced sample was CD4+ T cells sorted from blood. The origin of the receptors is a human donor in good health.

The CDR3 loop reads CASSLLGRDRGHEQYF. The CDR3 DNA reads TGTGCCAGCAGTTTACTGGGTCGGGACAGGGGTCACGAGCAGTACTTC. The chain combines TRBV27 with TRBJ2-7, with TRBD1 matching over 10 bases. The CDR3 extends over 16 amino acids. V lost 2 bases, J lost 5 bases, and 9 bases stayed unmatched. CDR1 is MNHEY, CDR2 SMNVEV, per germline (reference sequence).

This chain connects TRBV11-3 to TRBJ2-7; D may be TRBD1 or TRBD2 (5 bases each). This CDR3 has 15 residues. In germline, CDR1 is SGHNT, CDR2 YENEEA. Trimming cost V 5 bases and J 0 bases, with 14 bases left between them. The CDR3 region has the DNA TGTGCCAGCAGCCCGCCGGGACCTAGCTCCTACGAGCAGTACTTC. Its translation: CASSPPGPSSYEQYF.

The rearrangement uses TRBV12-5 and TRBJ2-5, with TRBD1 identical over 7 bases. Germline V lookup: CDR1 LGHNT, CDR2 FRNRAP. V trimming: 0 bases; J trimming: 1 base; junction bases outside the gene matches: 5. The CDR3 sequence is 16 residues long. In DNA form, the CDR3 reads TGTGCTAGTGGTTTGGTATTAACAGGGGTCCAAGAGACCCAGTACTTC. It yields the protein CASGLVLTGVQETQYF.

This clone was seen just once. The V call is TRBV30, the J call TRBJ1-3; no clear D gene. The CDR3 contains 14 residues. The V end was cut by 0 bases, the J end by 1 base, with 7 bases between. Germline CDR1 reads GTSNPN; CDR2 reads SVGIG (reference sequence). CDR3 region: CAWSVYGSGNTIYF. The CDR3 region has the DNA TGTGCCTGGAGTGTATATGGTTCTGGAAACACCATATATTTT.

The V and J genes are TRBV7-2 and TRBJ2-1, with 10 nucleotides matching TRBD2. This CDR3 spans 16 amino acids. The V segment lost 1 base and the J segment 9 bases; nucleotides outside the gene matches: 9. Germline V gene data show CDR1 as SGHTA and CDR2 as FQGNSA. In nucleotides, the CDR3 is TGTGCCAGCAGCTTAGGCGCTAGCGGGAGCCCCGGTGAGCAGTTCTTC. It yields the protein CASSLGASGSPGEQFF.

This clone occurred a few times. The J gene is TRBJ1-2, the V gene TRBV11-2; D might be TRBD1 (5 bases). The CDR3 sequence is 12 residues long. The germline V gene encodes CDR1 SGHAT and CDR2 FQNNGV. Trimming left V 5 bases short and J 6 bases short, with 10 bases between. The DNA for the CDR3 is TGTGCCAGCAGCGTTGAGGGGAATGGCTACACCTTC. It yields the protein CASSVEGNGYTF.

This chain joins TRBV7-9 and TRBJ2-7; TRBD1 or TRBD2 may be the D gene (5 bases each). CDR3 length: 12 residues. Germline-derived CDR1 and CDR2 are SEHNR and FQNEAQ (reference sequence). The V gene lost 4 bases and the J gene lost 5 bases, with 9 bases spanning the gap. CDR3 amino acids: CASSSGTHEQYF. CDR3 nucleotides: TGTGCCAGCAGCTCCGGGACCCACGAGCAGTACTTC.

A few counts support this clone. The rearrangement links TRBV7-9 to TRBJ2-7; D ambiguous. The CDR3 is 12 residues long. The V end lost 6 bases, the J end lost 2 bases, and 8 bases lay between the germline ends. The germline V gene has CDR1 SEHNR and CDR2 FQNEAQ (reference sequence). The CDR3 bases are TGTGCCAGCAGTCCCTCTACCTACGAGCAGTACTTC. Its translation is CASSPSTYEQYF.